This T cell receptor beta chain stems from a study of graft-versus-host responses after intestinal transplantation. About the research overall: Recipients had multivisceral, liver-intestinal, or isolated intestinal transplants. Study-wide results and limits: The authors found GvH clones in recipient marrow, some appearing first in ileum or blood.

Assay used: immunoSEQ multiplex PCR; TCRdb lists only in-frame clones, some missing. The table lists tens of thousands of clones, approximately 33% of them singletons, with roughly a tenth in the top ten. J gave up 2 bases and V 7 bases, and 7 bases lay outside the gene matches. This CDR3 contains 15 residues. The V gene's germline CDR1 is MDHEN and CDR2 SYDVKM. The authors seeded roughly 200,000 CFSE-labeled responder cells together with roughly 200,000 irradiated stimulator cells tagged with violet dye. The source material was alloreactive CD8+ T cells from a mixed lymphocyte reaction culture, sampled before intestinal transplant. Subset of the sample: CFSE-low proliferating T cells sorted from roughly 6-day pre-transplant mixed lymphocyte reaction (GvH or HvG direction). This sequence joins TRBV28 and TRBJ2-3; 9 bases map to TRBD2. This receptor was obtained from a human patient who received an intestinal transplant. The CDR3 nucleotides are TGTGCCAGCACCGAGACTAGCGGCACCACAGATACGCAGTATTTT. Its translation is CASTETSGTTDTQYF.